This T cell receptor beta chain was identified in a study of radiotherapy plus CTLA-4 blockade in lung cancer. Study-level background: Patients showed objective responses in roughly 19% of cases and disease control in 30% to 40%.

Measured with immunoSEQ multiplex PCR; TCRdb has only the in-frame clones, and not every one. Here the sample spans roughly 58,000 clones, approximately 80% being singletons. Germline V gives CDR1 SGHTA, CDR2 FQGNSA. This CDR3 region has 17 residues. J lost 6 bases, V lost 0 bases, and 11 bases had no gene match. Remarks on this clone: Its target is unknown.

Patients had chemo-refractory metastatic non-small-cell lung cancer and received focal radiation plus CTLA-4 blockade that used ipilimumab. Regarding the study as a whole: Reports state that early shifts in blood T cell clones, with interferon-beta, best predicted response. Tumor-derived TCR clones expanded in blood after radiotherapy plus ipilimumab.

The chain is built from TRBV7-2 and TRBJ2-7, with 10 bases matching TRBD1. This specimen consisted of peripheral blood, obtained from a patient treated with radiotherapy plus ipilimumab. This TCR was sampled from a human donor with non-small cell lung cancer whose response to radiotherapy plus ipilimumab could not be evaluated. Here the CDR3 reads CASSLAARGQGVVEQYF. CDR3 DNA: TGTGCCAGCAGCTTAGCCGCCCGAGGACAGGGGGTGGTCGAGCAGTACTTC.